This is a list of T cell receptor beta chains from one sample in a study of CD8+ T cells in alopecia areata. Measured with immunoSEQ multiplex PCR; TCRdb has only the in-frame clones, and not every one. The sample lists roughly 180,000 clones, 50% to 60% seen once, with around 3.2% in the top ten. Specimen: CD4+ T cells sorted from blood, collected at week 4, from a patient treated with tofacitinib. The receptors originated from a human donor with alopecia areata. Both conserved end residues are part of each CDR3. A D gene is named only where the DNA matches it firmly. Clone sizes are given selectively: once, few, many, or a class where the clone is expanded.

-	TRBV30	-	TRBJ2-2	TGTGCCACCAGGCCCGGACCGATCACCGGGGAGCTGTTTTTT	CATRPGPITGELFF
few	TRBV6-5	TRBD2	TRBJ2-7	TGTGCCAGCATAACTAGCGGGGGGTCGGACGAGCAGTACTTC	CASITSGGSDEQYF
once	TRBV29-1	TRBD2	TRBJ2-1	TGCAGCGTTAGGGCTAGCGGGACCTACAATGAGCAGTTCTTC	CSVRASGTYNEQFF
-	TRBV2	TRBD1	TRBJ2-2	TGTGCCAGCAGCTCGACCAGGGGGCTGGGCGGGGAGCTGTTTTTT	CASSSTRGLGGELFF
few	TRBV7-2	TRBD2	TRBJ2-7	TGTGCCAGCAGCTCTACGGGACTAGCGGGGCAAGAGCAGTACTTC	CASSSTGLAGQEQYF
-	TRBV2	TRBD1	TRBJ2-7	TGTGCCAGCCGACGACAGGGTCAATCCTACGAGCAGTACTTC	CASRRQGQSYEQYF
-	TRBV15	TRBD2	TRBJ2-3	TGTGCCACCAGCAGAGGTCAGCGGGGGATGGATACGCAGTATTTT	CATSRGQRGMDTQYF
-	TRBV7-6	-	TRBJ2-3	TGTGCCAGCAGCTTAGTTTGGAATCCCACAGATACGCAGTATTTT	CASSLVWNPTDTQYF
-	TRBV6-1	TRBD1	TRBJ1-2	TGTGCCAGCATTCCGACAGGGACCTATGGCTACACCTTC	CASIPTGTYGYTF
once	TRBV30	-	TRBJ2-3	TGTGCCTGGGCCTTGGGTCGGTGGTTGGGACCCGATAGAGATACGCAGTATTTT	CAWALGRWLGPDRDTQYF
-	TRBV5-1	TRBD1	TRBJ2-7	TGCGCCAGCAGACCTACTCCTGGACAGGTCGGCTACGAGCAGTACTTC	CASRPTPGQVGYEQYF
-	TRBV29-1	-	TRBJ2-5	TGCAGCGTTGCAACAGTCCAAGAGACCCAGTACTTC	CSVATVQETQYF
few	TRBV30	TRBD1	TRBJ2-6	TGTGCCTGGAGTTCAGGGGGCTTGAGGTCTGGGGCCAACGTCCTGACTTTC	CAWSSGGLRSGANVLTF
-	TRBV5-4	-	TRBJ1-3	TGTGCCAGCAGCTTGGGACAGCAAGTCTCTGGAAACACCATATATTTT	CASSLGQQVSGNTIYF
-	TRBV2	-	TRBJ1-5	TGTGCCAGCGACTTACAGGGCTGGGGCAATCAGCCCCAGCATTTT	CASDLQGWGNQPQHF
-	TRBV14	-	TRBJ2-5	TGTGCCAGCAGCCAATACGAGACCCAGTACTTC	CASSQYETQYF
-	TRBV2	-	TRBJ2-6	TGTGCCAGCAGCTTCGGGCGTGTCGGGGCCAACGTCCTGACTTTC	CASSFGRVGANVLTF
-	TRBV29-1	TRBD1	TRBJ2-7	TGCAGCGTTGGTGTCAGGGGGACCTACGAGCAGTACTTC	CSVGVRGTYEQYF
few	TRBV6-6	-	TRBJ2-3	TGTGCCAGCAGTTATCGGGACACCACAGATACGCAGTATTTT	CASSYRDTTDTQYF
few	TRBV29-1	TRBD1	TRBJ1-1	TGCAGCAATCAGGGGGGCATCGCTGAAGCTTTCTTT	CSNQGGIAEAFF
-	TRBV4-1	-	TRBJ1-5	TGCGCCAGCAGCCAAGTCGGGGTTCGGAAGCCCCAGCATTTT	CASSQVGVRKPQHF
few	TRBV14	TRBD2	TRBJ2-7	TGTGCCAGCAGCCAACCTAGCGGGGGCCTCTACGAGCAGTACTTC	CASSQPSGGLYEQYF
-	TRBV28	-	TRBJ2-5	TGTGCCAGCAGTTTAAGAACTGGGGGGGAGACCCAGTACTTC	CASSLRTGGETQYF
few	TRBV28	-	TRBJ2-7	TGTGCCAGCAGTTTATTACAGTCCGGGGAGCAGTACTTC	CASSLLQSGEQYF
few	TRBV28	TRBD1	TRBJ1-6	TGTGCCAGCAGTGGCCCCGGACAGGGGACCCGTTCACCCCTCCACTTT	CASSGPGQGTRSPLHF
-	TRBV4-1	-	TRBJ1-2	TGCGCCAGCAGCCAGGCCTCGGGAGGGGATAACTATGGCTACACCTTC	CASSQASGGDNYGYTF
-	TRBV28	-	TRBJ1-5	TGTGCCAGCAGTTTACAAGGTATCCAGAATCAGCCCCAGCATTTT	CASSLQGIQNQPQHF
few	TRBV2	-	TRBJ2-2	TGTGCCAGCAGCGAAGAAGGGTGGGGCGGGGAGCTGTTTTTT	CASSEEGWGGELFF
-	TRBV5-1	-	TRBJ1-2	TGCGCCAGCAGCTTAGTTTCGGCCGACTATGGCTACACCTTC	CASSLVSADYGYTF